The clone carrying this TCR beta chain was counted at least ten times. The antigen is unknown. Uncontrolled infection, other autoimmune disease, pregnancy or lactation excluded patients. Used for diagnoses were clinical symptoms, serum thyroxine and TRAb, thyroid ultrasound and orbital computed tomography. Using RNA transcripts as the source, TCR beta CDR3 regions were amplified. A set of HTBI primers served as the primers for a first-round RT-PCR of the TCR CDR3. MiXCR, applied by TCRdb to the multiplex PCR reads, yields one record per CDR3 protein. The data contain 200,000 to 250,000 distinct CDR3 sequences, over 20% of them singletons. V shed 4 bases and J shed 2 bases, with 3 bases lying between them. This CDR3 contains 11 residues. CDR1 and CDR2 from the germline V gene are MDHEN and SYDVKM. The record originates from a study of T cells in Graves' hyperthyroidism and ophthalmopathy. Study findings and constraints: Through a model of 13 V-J features, ophthalmopathy was separated from stable hyperthyroidism. Expanded thyroid clonotypes (above 0.001) were mostly also found in blood.

The chain links TRBV28 to TRBJ2-7; D gene uncertain. Source material: blood. This TCR came from a woman aged 35 to 49 with Graves' ophthalmopathy. The CDR3 nucleotides read TGTGCCAGCAGTTGGACCTACGAGCAGTACTTC. Translation: CASSWTYEQYF.